The T cell receptor (beta chain) described here comes from a study of shared clonotypes between healthy human individuals. Notes on the study in general: Only blood was sampled, and tissue TCR repertoires likely differ from blood ones. Only a few donors were included, so the genetic and exposure-history diversity represented was limited. Naive CD4 clonotypes were shared across a handful of donors at roughly 5.3%.

The CDR3 runs to 17 residues. V lost 3 bases and J lost 5; bases outside the gene matches: 12. Points on this clone: Antigen: not known.

The method was immunoSEQ multiplex PCR; TCRdb's version includes in-frame clones alone and lacks a portion of them. The table has around 2.5 million clones, 80% to 95% seen once. The origin of this receptor is a man in his late teens or twenties in good health. Some clones in this sample may be carry-over from other donors' samples. The chain joins TRBV23-1 to TRBJ1-2; 10 bases align to TRBD1. TRBV23-1 is assigned to the ORF class and has an uncertain function. Source material: naive CD4+ T cells from PBMCs. Subset reported: CD45RA+ positively selected. As DNA, the CDR3 is TGCGCCAGCAGTCACCCCCAAGGGGACAGGGGAAAATATGGCTACACCTTC. It translates to CASSHPQGDRGKYGYTF.